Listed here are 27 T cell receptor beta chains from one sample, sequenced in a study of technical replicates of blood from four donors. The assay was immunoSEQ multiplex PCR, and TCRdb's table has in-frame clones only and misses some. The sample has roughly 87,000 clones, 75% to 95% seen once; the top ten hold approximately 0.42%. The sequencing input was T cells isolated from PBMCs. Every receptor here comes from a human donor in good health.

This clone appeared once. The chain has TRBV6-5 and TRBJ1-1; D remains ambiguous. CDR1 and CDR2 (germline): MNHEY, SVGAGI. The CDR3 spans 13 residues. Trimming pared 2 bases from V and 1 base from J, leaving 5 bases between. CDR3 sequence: CASSYLGNTEAFF. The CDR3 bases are TGTGCCAGCAGTTACCTCGGGAACACTGAAGCTTTCTTT.

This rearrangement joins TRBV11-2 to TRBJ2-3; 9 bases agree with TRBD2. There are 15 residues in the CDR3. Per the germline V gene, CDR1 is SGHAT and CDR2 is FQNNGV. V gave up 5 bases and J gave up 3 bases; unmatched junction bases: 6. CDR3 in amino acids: CASSPSGIVTDTQYF. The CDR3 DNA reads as TGTGCCAGCAGCCCTAGCGGGATTGTGACAGATACGCAGTATTTT.

CDR3 sequence (DNA): TGTGCCAGCAGCTGGGACAGCGTGCCCTACGAGCAGTACTTC. It specifies CASSWDSVPYEQYF. This chain joins TRBV5-4 and TRBJ2-7, with TRBD1 matching 7 bases. Losses at the gene ends were 3 bases for V and 2 bases for J; bases not matched to a gene: 5. Looked up from germline, CDR1 is SGHNT and CDR2 is YYREEE (reference sequence). CDR3 length equals 14 residues.

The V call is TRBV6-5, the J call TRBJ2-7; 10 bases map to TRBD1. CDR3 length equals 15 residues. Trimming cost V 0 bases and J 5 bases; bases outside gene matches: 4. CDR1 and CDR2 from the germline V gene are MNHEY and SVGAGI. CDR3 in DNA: TGTGCCAGCAGTTACTCGGGACAGGGGTATCACGAGCAGTACTTC. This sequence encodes CASSYSGQGYHEQYF.

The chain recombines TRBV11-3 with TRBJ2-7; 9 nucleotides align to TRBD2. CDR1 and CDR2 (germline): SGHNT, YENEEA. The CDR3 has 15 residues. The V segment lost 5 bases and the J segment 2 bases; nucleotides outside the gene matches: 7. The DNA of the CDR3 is TGTGCCAGCAGCCCTACTAGCGGGCAGACCTACGAGCAGTACTTC. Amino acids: CASSPTSGQTYEQYF.

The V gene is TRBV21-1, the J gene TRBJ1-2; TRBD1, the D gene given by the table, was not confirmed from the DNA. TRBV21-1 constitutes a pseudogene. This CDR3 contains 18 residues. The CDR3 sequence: CASSKMGANRTGKGGYTF. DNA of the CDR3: TGTGCCAGCAGCAAAATGGGGGCCAATAGGACAGGGAAAGGTGGCTACACCTTC.

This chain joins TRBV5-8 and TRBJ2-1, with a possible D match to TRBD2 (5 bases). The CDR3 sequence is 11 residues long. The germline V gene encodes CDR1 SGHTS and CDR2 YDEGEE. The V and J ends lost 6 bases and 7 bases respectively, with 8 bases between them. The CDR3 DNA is TGTGCCAGCAACGACTATAATGAGCAGTTCTTC. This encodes CASNDYNEQFF. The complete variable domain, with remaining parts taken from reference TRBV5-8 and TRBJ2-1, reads EAGVTQSPTHLIKTRGQQATLRCSPISGHTSVYWYQQALGLGLQFLLWYDEGEERNRGNFPPRFSGRQFPNYSSELNVNALELEDSALYLCASNDYNEQFFGPGTRLTVL.

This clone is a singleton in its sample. CDR3 sequence reads: CASSLTPTGTGELFF. The CDR3 region has the DNA TGTGCCAGCAGTTTAACCCCCACAGGGACCGGGGAGCTGTTTTTT. The chain uses TRBV28 and TRBJ2-2; D may be TRBD1 (6 bases). V was shortened by 2 bases and J by 5 bases, with 12 bases between the two germline ends. CDR3 length: 15 residues. The germline CDR1 and CDR2 sequences are MDHEN and SYDVKM.

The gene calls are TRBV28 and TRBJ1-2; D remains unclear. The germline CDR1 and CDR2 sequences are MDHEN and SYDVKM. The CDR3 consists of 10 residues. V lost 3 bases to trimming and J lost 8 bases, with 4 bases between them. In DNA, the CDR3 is TGTGCCAGCAGTTTTCAGGGCTACACCTTC. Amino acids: CASSFQGYTF.

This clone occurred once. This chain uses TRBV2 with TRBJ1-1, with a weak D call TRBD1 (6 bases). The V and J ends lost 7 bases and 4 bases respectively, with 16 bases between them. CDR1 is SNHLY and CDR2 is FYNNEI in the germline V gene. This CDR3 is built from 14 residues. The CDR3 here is CASTASGHSTEAFF. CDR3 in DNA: TGTGCCAGCACAGCCTCGGGACATTCCACTGAAGCTTTCTTT.

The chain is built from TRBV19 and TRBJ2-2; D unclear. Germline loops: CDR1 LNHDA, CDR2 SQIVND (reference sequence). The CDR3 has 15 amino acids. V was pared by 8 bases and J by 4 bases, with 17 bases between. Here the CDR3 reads CASLSWPPPTGELFF. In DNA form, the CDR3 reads TGTGCCAGTTTGTCGTGGCCCCCACCCACCGGGGAGCTGTTTTTT.

The CDR3 DNA reads TGTGCCATCAAAGACACGATCTCTGGAAACACCATATATTTT. This sequence encodes CAIKDTISGNTIYF. The V and J genes are TRBV10-3 and TRBJ1-3; unclear D gene. The V gene's germline CDR1 is ENHRY and CDR2 SYGVKD. Trimming left V 7 bases short and J 0 bases short, with 10 bases between. This CDR3 is built from 14 residues.

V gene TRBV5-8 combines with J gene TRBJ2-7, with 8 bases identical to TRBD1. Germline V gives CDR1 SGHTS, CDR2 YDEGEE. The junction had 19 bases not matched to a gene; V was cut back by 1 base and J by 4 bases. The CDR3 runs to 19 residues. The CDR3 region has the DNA TGTGCCAGCAGCTTGAACCTTGGTATGCCTGGGGACAGGACATACGAGCAGTACTTC. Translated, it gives CASSLNLGMPGDRTYEQYF.

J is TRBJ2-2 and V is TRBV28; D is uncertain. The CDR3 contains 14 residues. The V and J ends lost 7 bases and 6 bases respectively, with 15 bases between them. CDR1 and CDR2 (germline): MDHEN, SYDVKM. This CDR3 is CASNRLGMAGELFF. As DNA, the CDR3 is TGTGCCAGCAACCGATTGGGCATGGCCGGGGAGCTGTTTTTT.

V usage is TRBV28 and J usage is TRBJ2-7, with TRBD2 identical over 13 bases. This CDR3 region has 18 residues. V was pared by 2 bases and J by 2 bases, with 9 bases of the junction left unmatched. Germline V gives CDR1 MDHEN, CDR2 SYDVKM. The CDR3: CASSLATGTSGNPYEQYF. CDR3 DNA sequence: TGTGCCAGCAGTTTAGCTACCGGGACTAGCGGGAACCCCTACGAGCAGTACTTC.

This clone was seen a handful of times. CDR3 amino acids: CASSIMSGTVGYTF. CDR3 DNA: TGTGCCAGTAGTATAATGTCCGGGACAGTGGGCTACACCTTC. The chain links TRBV19 to TRBJ1-2; 7 bases align to TRBD1. Germline V gives CDR1 LNHDA, CDR2 SQIVND (reference sequence). V trimming: 2 bases; J trimming: 8 bases; junction bases outside the gene matches: 8. The CDR3 is 14 amino acids.

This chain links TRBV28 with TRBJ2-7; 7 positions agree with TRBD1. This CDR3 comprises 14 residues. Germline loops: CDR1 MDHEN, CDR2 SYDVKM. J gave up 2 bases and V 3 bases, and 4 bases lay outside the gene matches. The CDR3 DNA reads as TGTGCCAGCAGTTTGGGGGACAGTCCCTACGAGCAGTACTTC. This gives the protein CASSLGDSPYEQYF.

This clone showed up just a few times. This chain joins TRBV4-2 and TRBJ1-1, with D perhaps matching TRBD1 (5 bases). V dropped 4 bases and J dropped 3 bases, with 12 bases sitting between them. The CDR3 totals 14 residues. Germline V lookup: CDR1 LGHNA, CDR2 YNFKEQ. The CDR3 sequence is CASSPGLGDTEAFF. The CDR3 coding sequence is TGTGCCAGCAGCCCGGGCCTAGGGGACACTGAAGCTTTCTTT.

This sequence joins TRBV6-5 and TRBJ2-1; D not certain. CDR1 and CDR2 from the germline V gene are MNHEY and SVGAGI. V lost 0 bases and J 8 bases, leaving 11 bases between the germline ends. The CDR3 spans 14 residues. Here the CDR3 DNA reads TGTGCCAGCAGTTACTCACTCTCTTTTGATGAGCAGTTCTTC. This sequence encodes CASSYSLSFDEQFF.

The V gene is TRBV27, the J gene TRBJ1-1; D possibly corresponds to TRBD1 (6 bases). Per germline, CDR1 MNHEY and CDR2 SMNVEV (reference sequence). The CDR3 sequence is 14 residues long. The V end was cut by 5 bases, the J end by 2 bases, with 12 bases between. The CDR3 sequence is CASSERTANTEAFF. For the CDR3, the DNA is TGTGCCAGCAGTGAGCGGACAGCCAACACTGAAGCTTTCTTT.

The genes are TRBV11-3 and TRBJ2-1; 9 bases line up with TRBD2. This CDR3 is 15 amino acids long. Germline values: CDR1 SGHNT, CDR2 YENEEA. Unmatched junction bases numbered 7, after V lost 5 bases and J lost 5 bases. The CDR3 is CASSPGTSRNNEQFF. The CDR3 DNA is TGTGCCAGCAGCCCCGGGACTAGCAGAAACAATGAGCAGTTCTTC.

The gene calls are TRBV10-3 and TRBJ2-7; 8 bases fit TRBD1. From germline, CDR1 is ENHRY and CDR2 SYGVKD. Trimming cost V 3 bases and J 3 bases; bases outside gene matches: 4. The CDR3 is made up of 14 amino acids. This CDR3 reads CAISEQDRGYEQYF. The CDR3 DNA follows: TGTGCCATCAGTGAACAAGACAGGGGCTACGAGCAGTACTTC.

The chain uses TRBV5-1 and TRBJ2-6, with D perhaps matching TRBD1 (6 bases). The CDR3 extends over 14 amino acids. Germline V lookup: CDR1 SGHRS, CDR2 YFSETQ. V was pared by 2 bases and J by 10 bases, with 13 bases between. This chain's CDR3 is CASSLAGTSNVLTF. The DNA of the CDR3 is TGCGCCAGCAGCTTAGCCGGGACATCGAACGTCCTGACTTTC.

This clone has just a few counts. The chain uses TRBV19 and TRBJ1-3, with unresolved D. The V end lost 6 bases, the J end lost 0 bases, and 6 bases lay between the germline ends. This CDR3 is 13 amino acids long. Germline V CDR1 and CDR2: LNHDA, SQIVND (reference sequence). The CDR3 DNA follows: TGTGCCAGTAGCCCGAGCTCTGGAAACACCATATATTTT. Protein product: CASSPSSGNTIYF.

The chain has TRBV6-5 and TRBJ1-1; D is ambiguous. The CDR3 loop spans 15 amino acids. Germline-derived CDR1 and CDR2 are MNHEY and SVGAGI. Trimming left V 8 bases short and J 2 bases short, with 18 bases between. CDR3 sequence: CASQSSYEVNTEAFF. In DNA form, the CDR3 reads TGTGCCAGCCAATCTAGTTATGAGGTAAACACTGAAGCTTTCTTT.

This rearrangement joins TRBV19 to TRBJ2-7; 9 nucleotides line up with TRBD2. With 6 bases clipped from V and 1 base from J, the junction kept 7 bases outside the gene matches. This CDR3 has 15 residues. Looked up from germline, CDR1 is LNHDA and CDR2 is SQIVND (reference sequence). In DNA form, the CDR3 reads TGTGCCAGTAGCAAAGGACTAGCGTCATCCTACGAGCAGTACTTC. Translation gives CASSKGLASSYEQYF. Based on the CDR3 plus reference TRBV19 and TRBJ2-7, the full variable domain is DGGITQSPKYLFRKEGQNVTLSCEQNLNHDAMYWYRQDPGQGLRLIYYSQIVNDFQKGDIAEGYSVSREKKESFPLTVTSAQKNPTAFYLCASSKGLASSYEQYFGPGTRLTVT.

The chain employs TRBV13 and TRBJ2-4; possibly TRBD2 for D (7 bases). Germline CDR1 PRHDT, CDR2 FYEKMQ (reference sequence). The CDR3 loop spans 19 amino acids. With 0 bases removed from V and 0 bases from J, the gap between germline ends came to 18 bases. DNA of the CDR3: TGTGCCAGCAGCTTAGGAATCGGTAGGGGGGGATTAGCCAAAAACATTCAGTACTTC. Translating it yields CASSLGIGRGGLAKNIQYF.